These 30 T cell receptor beta chains were sequenced from one sample in a study of T cell responses to AZD1222 COVID-19 vaccine. TCRdb's copy holds only in-frame clones and misses some; the assay was immunoSEQ multiplex PCR. The table includes some 150,000 clones, 94% detected once. This material consisted of peripheral blood, taken on day 0 of AZD1222 vaccination. Receptor source: an adult in good health.

The gene calls are TRBV6-1 and TRBJ2-7; the D call may be TRBD1 or TRBD2 (5 bases each). This CDR3 has 13 amino acids. V shed 2 bases and J shed 6 bases, with 11 bases lying between them. Looked up from germline, CDR1 is MNHNS and CDR2 is SASEGT. The CDR3 DNA reads TGTGCCAGCAGTGAATTTCGGGGCCTCGAGCAGTACGTC. Its translation is CASSEFRGLEQYV.

This clone has just a few counts. The chain employs TRBV6-2 or TRBV6-3 and TRBJ2-1; 7 bases match TRBD2. This CDR3 has 16 residues. J gave up 8 bases and V 5 bases, and 15 bases lay outside the gene matches. Per germline, CDR1 MNHEY and CDR2 SVGEGT. As DNA, the CDR3 is TGTGCCAGCAGTCGGCCGGCCGGGCGGGGGAGTGATGAGCAGTTCTTC. Residues: CASSRPAGRGSDEQFF.

The V call is TRBV10-1, the J call TRBJ2-6; D is unclear. The V end was cut by 3 bases, the J end by 2 bases, with 2 bases between. CDR1 is WNHNN and CDR2 is SYGVQD in the germline V gene (reference sequence). This CDR3 has 13 residues. The CDR3 region has the DNA TGCGCCAGCAGTGACCCTGGGGCCAACGTCCTGACTTTC. This gives the protein CASSDPGANVLTF.

The chain joins TRBV19 to TRBJ2-1; no clear D gene. CDR1 LNHDA and CDR2 SQIVND come from the germline V gene (reference sequence). The V and J ends lost 3 bases and 7 bases respectively, with 10 bases between them. CDR3 size: 13 residues. DNA of the CDR3: TGTGCCAGTAGTATTGTCAGGCTTAATGAGCAGTTCTTC. It specifies CASSIVRLNEQFF.

J is TRBJ2-2 and V is TRBV6-5, with 8 bases aligning to TRBD1. This CDR3 has 15 amino acids. Germline V gives CDR1 MNHEY, CDR2 SVGAGI. V gave up 7 bases and J gave up 0 bases; unmatched junction bases: 4. The CDR3 DNA reads TGTGCCAGCATTCAACAGGGGGCGAACACCGGGGAGCTGTTTTTT. Translated, it gives CASIQQGANTGELFF.

This chain connects TRBV18 to TRBJ2-3; D is perhaps TRBD1 (6 bases). Deletions cut 0 bases from V and 3 bases from J, with 7 bases between. Germline CDR1 reads KGHSH; CDR2 reads LQKENI. This CDR3 comprises 14 residues. The CDR3, as DNA: TGTGCCAGCTCACCACCCGGACAGACAGATACGCAGTATTTT. It encodes CASSPPGQTDTQYF.

The CDR3 protein is CASSQAGPPAITDTQYF. CDR3 bases: TGCGCCAGCAGCCAAGCCGGGCCTCCAGCGATAACAGATACGCAGTATTTT. The chain employs TRBV4-1 and TRBJ2-3, with D unclear. Trimming cost V 1 base and J 3 bases, with 17 bases left between them. Looked up from germline, CDR1 is MGHRA and CDR2 is YSYEKL. The CDR3 extends over 17 amino acids.

This clone was recorded only once. V and J are TRBV7-9 and TRBJ2-3, with D possibly being TRBD2 (6 bases). Germline V CDR1 and CDR2: SEHNR, FQNEAQ (reference sequence). Trimming shortened V by 4 bases and J by 7 bases, and 9 bases separated the two germline ends. This CDR3 is 12 amino acids long. In nucleotides, the CDR3 is TGTGCCAGCAGCTACCTAGCGCATACGCAGTATTTT. Encoded protein: CASSYLAHTQYF.

This sequence joins TRBV4-3 and TRBJ2-1; D is unclear. Deletions cut 1 base from V and 0 bases from J, with 13 bases between. CDR1 LGHNA and CDR2 YSLEER come from the germline V gene. The CDR3 has 17 amino acids. The DNA for the CDR3 is TGCGCCAGCAGCCAAGCTACCGGACCAAGCTCCTACAATGAGCAGTTCTTC. It encodes CASSQATGPSSYNEQFF.

The V and J genes are TRBV29-1 and TRBJ1-4, with D possibly TRBD1 on 6 matching bases. V was clipped by 5 bases and J by 6 bases, with 19 bases between them. CDR1 and CDR2 (germline): SQVTM, ANQGSEA. This CDR3 is 15 amino acids long. The CDR3 here is CSVTKGHEYDEKLFF. In DNA, the CDR3 is TGCAGCGTTACGAAGGGACACGAGTATGATGAAAAACTGTTTTTT.

The chain couples TRBV14 to TRBJ1-1, with a tentative D call TRBD1 (5 bases). Germline V CDR1 and CDR2: SGHDN, FVKESK. This CDR3 is 14 amino acids long. V lost 1 base to trimming and J lost 5 bases, with 11 bases between them. In nucleotides, the CDR3 is TGTGCCAGCAGCCAAGGACAGTATTGGACTGAAGCTTTCTTT. Protein product: CASSQGQYWTEAFF.

The rearrangement links TRBV9 to TRBJ2-1; tentative D call: TRBD2 (5 bases). V was shortened by 0 bases and J by 4 bases, with 11 bases between the two germline ends. CDR3 size: 15 residues. CDR1 is SGDLS, CDR2 YYNGEE, per germline. The CDR3 coding sequence is TGTGCCAGCAGCGTAGTGGGAGTTTCGTACAATGAGCAGTTCTTC. Protein product: CASSVVGVSYNEQFF.

This chain links TRBV4-1 with TRBJ2-2, with 7 bases lining up with TRBD2. CDR3 length equals 15 residues. Germline V lookup: CDR1 MGHRA, CDR2 YSYEKL. V was pared by 0 bases and J by 8 bases, with 6 bases of the junction left unmatched. The CDR3 is CASSQEPAGLGELFF. CDR3 DNA sequence: TGCGCCAGCAGCCAAGAACCAGCGGGATTAGGGGAGCTGTTTTTT.

In this sample, this clone turned up once. V is TRBV3-1 (or the pseudogene TRBV3-2) and J is TRBJ1-2; D possibly corresponds to TRBD1 (6 bases). In germline, CDR1 is LGHDT, CDR2 YNNKEL (reference sequence). This CDR3 has 13 residues. V dropped 1 base and J dropped 8 bases, with 11 bases sitting between them. The CDR3 nucleotides are TGTGCCAGCAGCCAAGTCAGGGGAGTAGGCTACACCTTC. This translates into CASSQVRGVGYTF.

The V and J genes are TRBV5-4 and TRBJ1-5; D is possibly TRBD1 (5 bases). V lost 3 bases and J 3 bases, leaving 16 bases between the germline ends. The CDR3 is made up of 16 amino acids. Per germline, CDR1 SGHNT and CDR2 YYREEE (reference sequence). CDR3 sequence: CASSWGGGDHNQPQHF. In DNA form, the CDR3 reads TGTGCCAGCAGCTGGGGGGGAGGGGATCACAATCAGCCCCAGCATTTT.

CDR3 nucleotide sequence: TGCGCCAGCAGTCAATTTTTCCCTTTGGGGGGGCCGAACACTGAAGCTTTCTTT. Its protein is CASSQFFPLGGPNTEAFF. The chain joins TRBV23-1 to TRBJ1-1, with D maybe TRBD1 (6 bases). TRBV23-1 is an ORF for which the function is uncertain. The CDR3 extends over 18 amino acids. V lost 1 base, J lost 1 base, and 19 bases lay in between.

The chain uses TRBV9 and TRBJ2-3; D perhaps matches TRBD2 (6 bases). Germline values: CDR1 SGDLS, CDR2 YYNGEE. This CDR3 contains 14 residues. V was clipped by 3 bases and J by 3 bases, with 11 bases between them. CDR3 sequence reads: CASSGAGRTDTQYF. The CDR3 nucleotides read TGTGCCAGCAGCGGGGCGGGACGGACAGATACGCAGTATTTT.

The chain combines TRBV6-2 or TRBV6-3 with TRBJ2-5; the match to TRBD2 covers 12 bases. Germline V gene sequence: CDR1 MNHEY, CDR2 SVGEGT. The CDR3 spans 14 residues. The ends lost 6 bases at V and 4 bases at J; junction bases unmatched: 3. This CDR3 reads CASSPGLAGETQYF. CDR3 DNA sequence: TGTGCCAGCAGCCCGGGACTAGCGGGAGAGACCCAGTACTTC.

The chain employs TRBV7-2 and TRBJ1-2; TRBD1 aligns across 7 bases. J gave up 3 bases and V 5 bases, and 9 bases lay outside the gene matches. Germline V CDR1 and CDR2: SGHTA, FQGNSA. The CDR3 contains 15 residues. The CDR3 loop is CASSEGTAEYYGYTF. CDR3 nucleotides: TGTGCCAGCAGCGAAGGGACAGCGGAGTACTATGGCTACACCTTC.

This CDR3 reads CASSYTGSNTGELFF. Here the CDR3 DNA reads TGTGCCAGCAGCTACACGGGATCCAACACCGGGGAGCTGTTTTTT. The chain uses TRBV5-8 and TRBJ2-2; possibly TRBD2 for D (5 bases). The CDR3 has 15 amino acids. Trimming shortened V by 3 bases and J by 2 bases, and 11 bases separated the two germline ends. Germline loops: CDR1 SGHTS, CDR2 YDEGEE.

This chain connects TRBV2 to TRBJ1-5; D unclear. From germline, CDR1 is SNHLY and CDR2 FYNNEI. V lost 4 bases and J 4 bases, leaving 8 bases between the germline ends. CDR3 length equals 13 residues. The CDR3 bases are TGTGCCAGCAGTGTGGGAAAGAATCAGCCCCAGCATTTT. Its translation is CASSVGKNQPQHF.

The chain carries TRBV7-9 and TRBJ2-7; a weak D match, TRBD1 (6 bases). Trimming pared 3 bases from V and 1 base from J, leaving 16 bases between. The CDR3 has 16 amino acids. Germline CDR1 SEHNR, CDR2 FQNEAQ (reference sequence). CDR3 sequence reads: CASSLTRGLLSYEQYV. CDR3 DNA: TGTGCCAGCAGCTTGACCAGGGGTCTCCTATCCTACGAGCAGTACGTC.

The chain carries TRBV7-9 and TRBJ1-5; TRBD1 matches at 9 bases. This CDR3 comprises 16 residues. Germline CDR1 SEHNR, CDR2 FQNEAQ (reference sequence). V dropped 1 base and J dropped 5; count of bases not matched to a gene: 6. The CDR3 is CASSLGGQGVDQPQHF. The DNA for the CDR3 is TGTGCCAGCAGCTTAGGGGGACAGGGTGTGGATCAGCCCCAGCATTTT.

In the case of this clone: The same CDR3 also results from other DNA sequences found in this sample. The chain recombines TRBV5-1 with TRBJ1-6; D not resolved. The CDR3 extends over 13 amino acids. Germline V gene data show CDR1 as SGHRS and CDR2 as YFSETQ. Trimming removed 0 bases from V and 5 bases from J, with 3 bases in between. The CDR3 DNA reads as TGCGCCAGCAGCTTGGGTAATAATTCACCCCTCCACTTT. The encoded protein is CASSLGNNSPLHF.

The V call is TRBV2, the J call TRBJ2-2; no clear D gene. The CDR3 consists of 14 residues. Germline V CDR1 and CDR2: SNHLY, FYNNEI. V was pared by 4 bases and J by 1 base, with 7 bases between. CDR3: CASSVAVNTGELFF. Here the CDR3 DNA reads TGTGCCAGCAGTGTGGCGGTGAACACCGGGGAGCTGTTTTTT.

This clone was observed a single time. This sequence joins TRBV28 and TRBJ1-3, with D tentatively TRBD1 (5 bases). Trimming removed 8 bases at V and 0 bases at J, with 8 bases between. Germline-derived CDR1 and CDR2 are MDHEN and SYDVKM. The CDR3 contains 13 residues. The CDR3 DNA reads as TGTGCCAGCGATGACAGCTCTGGAAACACCATATATTTT. It encodes CASDDSSGNTIYF.

This clone occurred once. The chain recombines TRBV18 with TRBJ1-5; D gene uncertain. The CDR3 is made up of 14 amino acids. The V end lost 3 bases, the J end lost 4 bases, and 10 bases lay between the germline ends. The germline gives CDR1 KGHSH, CDR2 LQKENI. CDR3 DNA: TGTGCCAGCTCACCCGTGGACGTTAATCAGCCCCAGCATTTT. Encoded protein: CASSPVDVNQPQHF.

This clone was detected once. The chain is built from TRBV6-6 and TRBJ1-6; TRBD1 matches 11 bases. This CDR3 region has 14 residues. The germline V gene has CDR1 MNHNY and CDR2 SVGAGI (reference sequence). The trim removed 2 bases at V and 15 bases at J, leaving 6 bases unmatched. The DNA of the CDR3 is TGTGCCAGCAGTTACCGGACAGGGGGCTCGGGCCTCCACTTT. Residues: CASSYRTGGSGLHF.

A word on this clone: The junction shows a germline mismatch at one end, possibly a read error. The chain has TRBV12-3 or TRBV12-4 and TRBJ1-2; TRBD1 matches at 8 bases. This CDR3 spans 12 amino acids. The CDR3 nucleotides read TGTGCCAACAGTCAGGGGGCGGGTGGCTACACCTTC. Translated, it gives CANSQGAGGYTF.

The V call is TRBV6-5, the J call TRBJ1-1, with D perhaps TRBD1 (5 bases). Trimming stripped 4 bases from V and 0 bases from J, with 9 bases between. The CDR3 contains 14 residues. Germline values: CDR1 MNHEY, CDR2 SVGAGI. CDR3: CASSWGDLNTEAFF. The DNA of the CDR3 is TGTGCCAGCAGTTGGGGGGATTTGAACACTGAAGCTTTCTTT.